This TCR beta chain was recovered during a study of shared T cell receptors in the human thymus. Using immunoSEQ multiplex PCR, the repertoire was profiled, and TCRdb retains in-frame clones only, with some absent. There are about 660,000 clones in the sample; around 87% occur only once, and 0.0095% to 0.012% lies in the top ten. Germline V gives CDR1 LNHDA, CDR2 SQIVND (reference sequence). This CDR3 comprises 15 residues. Trimming removed 3 bases from V and 3 bases from J, with 9 bases in between. This sample also appeared in a second study, on human thymus T cells. This second study says: As related research reported, thymic repertoires overlapped highly among unrelated individuals.

The receptor comes from a boy under three years old with a congenital heart defect. This chain joins TRBV19 and TRBJ1-6, with D possibly matching TRBD1 (5 bases). The sequencing sample was made of thymocytes. The CDR3 sequence is CASSMSGHYNSPLHF. The CDR3 DNA sequence: TGTGCCAGTAGTATGTCCGGACACTATAATTCACCCCTCCACTTT.